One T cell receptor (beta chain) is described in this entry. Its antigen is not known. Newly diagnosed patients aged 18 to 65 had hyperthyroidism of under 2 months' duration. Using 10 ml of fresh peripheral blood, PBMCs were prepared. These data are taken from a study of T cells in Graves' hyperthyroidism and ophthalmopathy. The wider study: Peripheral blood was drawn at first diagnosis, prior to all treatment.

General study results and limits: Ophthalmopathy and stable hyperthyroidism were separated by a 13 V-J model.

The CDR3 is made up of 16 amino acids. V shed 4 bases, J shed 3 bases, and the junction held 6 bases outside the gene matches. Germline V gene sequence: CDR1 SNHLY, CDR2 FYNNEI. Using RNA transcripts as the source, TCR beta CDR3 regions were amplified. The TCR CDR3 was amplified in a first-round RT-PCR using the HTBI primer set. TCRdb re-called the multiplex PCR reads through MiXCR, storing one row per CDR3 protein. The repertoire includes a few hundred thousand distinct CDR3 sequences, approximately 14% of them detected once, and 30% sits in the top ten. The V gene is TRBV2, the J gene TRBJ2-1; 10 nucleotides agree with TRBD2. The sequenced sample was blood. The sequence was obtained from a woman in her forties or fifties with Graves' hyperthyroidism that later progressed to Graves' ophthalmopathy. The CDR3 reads CASSGLAGAYYNEQFF. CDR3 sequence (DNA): TGTGCCAGCAGTGGCCTAGCGGGAGCCTACTACAATGAGCAGTTCTTC.